The table lists the clone carrying this T cell receptor beta chain with many counts. Its specificity is not known. V lost 4 bases, J lost 9 bases, and 5 bases stayed unmatched. Germline-derived CDR1 and CDR2 are SGHKS and YYEKEE (reference sequence). The CDR3 contains 13 residues. Here immunoSEQ multiplex PCR was the method, and the copy in TCRdb shows in-frame clones only, minus some. This sample has about 30,000 clones, each found more than once. These data belong to a study of T cells after posttransplantation cyclophosphamide. Study-wide points: Recipient CMV seropositivity and CMV reactivation strongly tracked TRB clonality. Later post-transplant blood repertoires were often dominated by donor CD8+ memory clones.

The sequence derives from a woman in her fifties or sixties in good health, CMV-negative, and a related stem cell transplant donor. Material for sequencing was PBMCs. The rearrangement uses TRBV5-5 and TRBJ1-5; 9 nucleotides align to TRBD1. The DNA of the CDR3 is TGTGCCAGCAGCGGGACAGGGATGTCGCCCCAGCATTTT. Translated, it gives CASSGTGMSPQHF.